This T cell receptor beta chain was sequenced for a study of CD8 T cells in Susac syndrome. The CDR3 loop spans 13 amino acids. Germline V CDR1 and CDR2: SQVTM, ANQGSEA. V trimming: 4 bases; J trimming: 3 bases; junction bases outside the gene matches: 6. The RNA, about 0.45 to 1 ug, was put through reverse transcription using random hexamers. Each CDR3 protein is one row after TCRdb ran MiXCR on the immunoSEQ multiplex PCR reads. There are 150,000 to 200,000 distinct CDR3 sequences in the sample; 85% to 95% occur only once, and 0.15% to 0.2% lies in the top ten. The rearrangement uses TRBV29-1 and TRBJ2-7; the match to TRBD1 covers 7 bases. Source material: CD8+ T cells from PBMCs. The clonotype was recovered from a human donor with multiple sclerosis. In DNA form, the CDR3 reads TGCAGCGTTGTGACAGGGAATTTCTACGAGCAGTACTTC. This gives the protein CSVVTGNFYEQYF.